The next 29 T cell receptor beta chains were all read from a single sample in a study of shared clonotypes between healthy human individuals. Here immunoSEQ multiplex PCR was the method, and the copy in TCRdb shows in-frame clones only, minus some. The sample lists some 490,000 clones, 60% to 80% occurring once. The sequencing sample was made of PBMCs. The receptors here all came from a woman in her thirties or forties in good health. Some clones in this sample may be carry-over from other donors' samples.

DNA for the CDR3: TGTGCCAGCAGCTTGAAGTATAATTCACCCCTCCACTTT. Translation gives CASSLKYNSPLHF. The V and J genes are TRBV7-7 and TRBJ1-6; D is unresolved. Germline CDR1 and CDR2: SSHAT and FNYEAQ (reference sequence). The V end lost 3 bases, the J end lost 4 bases, and 4 bases lay between the germline ends. The CDR3 length is 13 residues.

This clone occurred once. This sequence joins TRBV11-2 and TRBJ1-1; D call uncertain. The V gene's germline CDR1 is SGHAT and CDR2 FQNNGV. V was clipped by 3 bases and J by 3 bases, with 8 bases between them. The CDR3 has 13 amino acids. The CDR3 is CASSFAGYTEAFF. For the CDR3, the DNA is TGTGCCAGCAGCTTTGCGGGGTACACTGAAGCTTTCTTT.

As concerns this clone: At one boundary the junction diverges from the germline segment, which might be a read error. The rearrangement uses TRBV30 and TRBJ1-4, with D perhaps TRBD1 (5 bases). Germline V CDR1 and CDR2: GTSNPN, SVGIG (reference sequence). The CDR3 has 14 amino acids. The CDR3 loop is CAWSVGGEAEKLFF. The CDR3 region has the DNA TGTGCCTGGAGTGTGGGGGGGGAGGCGGAAAAGCTGTTTTTT.

In its sample, this clone was seen a few times. The chain recombines TRBV6-1 with TRBJ2-3; D ambiguous. The germline V gene has CDR1 MNHNS and CDR2 SASEGT. This CDR3 spans 15 amino acids. V was clipped by 10 bases and J by 2 bases, with 19 bases between them. The CDR3 DNA reads as TGTGCCACCTCACGGCGGCTCGATTACACAGATACGCAGTATTTT. It specifies CATSRRLDYTDTQYF.

The chain recombines TRBV4-2 with TRBJ2-7; TRBD2 aligns across 9 bases. Looked up from germline, CDR1 is LGHNA and CDR2 is YNFKEQ. The CDR3 contains 15 residues. J was trimmed by 4 bases and V by 3 bases; bases with no gene match: 7. The CDR3 region is CASSQLGLAGYEQYF. The CDR3 nucleotides read TGTGCCAGCAGCCAGCTGGGACTAGCAGGTTACGAGCAGTACTTC.

The chain has TRBV30 and TRBJ2-5, with 10 bases matching TRBD2. In germline, CDR1 is GTSNPN, CDR2 SVGIG (reference sequence). Losses at the gene ends were 3 bases for V and 4 bases for J; bases not matched to a gene: 14. The CDR3 is 17 amino acids. As DNA, the CDR3 is TGTGCCTGGAGCGCGGCCCAAGCGGGAGGGTCAGGAGAGACCCAGTACTTC. Protein sequence: CAWSAAQAGGSGETQYF.

Here the CDR3 DNA reads TGTGCCAGCAGCTCAACCAGGGGAGGTACGGAGCAGTACTTC. Encoded protein: CASSSTRGGTEQYF. The chain combines TRBV7-8 with TRBJ2-7; D is tentatively TRBD1 or TRBD2 (6 bases each). The V gene's germline CDR1 is SGHVS and CDR2 FQNEAQ. This CDR3 region has 14 residues. Trimming removed 4 bases at V and 7 bases at J, with 17 bases between.

On this clone: This could be a read error, since a much larger clone is one nucleotide away. The CDR3 bases are TGTGCCAGCAGCTCCCCCTACGAGCAGTACTTC. It translates to CASSSPYEQYF. The J gene is TRBJ2-7, the V gene TRBV27; D unclear. The germline CDR1 and CDR2 sequences are MNHEY and SMNVEV (reference sequence). This CDR3 contains 11 residues. V lost 6 bases to trimming and J lost 2 bases, with 5 bases between them.

The genes are TRBV7-3 and TRBJ1-2; 7 positions agree with TRBD1. The CDR3 loop spans 16 amino acids. Germline CDR1 reads SGHTA; CDR2 reads FQGTGA. The V segment lost 5 bases and the J segment 2 bases; nucleotides outside the gene matches: 11. The CDR3 DNA is TGTGCCAGCAGCCCCACACACCTGGGACAGAACTATGGCTACACCTTC. It specifies CASSPTHLGQNYGYTF.

The V and J genes are TRBV30 and TRBJ2-7, with D possibly TRBD1 on 6 matching bases. The germline V and J ends were trimmed by 7 bases and 2 bases, with 12 bases remaining between them. The CDR3 has 12 amino acids. CDR1 and CDR2 (germline): GTSNPN, SVGIG (reference sequence). The DNA for the CDR3 is TGTGCCTCGGGACATTGGACCTACGAGCAGTACTTC. Encoded protein: CASGHWTYEQYF.

V usage is TRBV18 and J usage is TRBJ1-1; TRBD1 agrees at 9 bases. Germline CDR1 is KGHSH and CDR2 is LQKENI. This CDR3 is built from 15 residues. V was clipped by 4 bases and J by 5 bases; unmatched bases: 8. This chain's CDR3 is CASSRPGQGHTEAFF. CDR3 coding DNA: TGTGCCAGCTCACGACCGGGACAGGGTCATACTGAAGCTTTCTTT. The full variable domain, in which reference TRBV18 and TRBJ1-1 provide the parts outside the CDR3, is NAGVMQNPRHLVRRRGQEARLRCSPMKGHSHVYWYRQLPEEGLKFMVYLQKENIIDESGMPKERFSAEFPKEGPSILRIQQVVRGDSAAYFCASSRPGQGHTEAFFGQGTRLTVV.

The rearrangement links TRBV7-3 to TRBJ2-1; 8 positions match TRBD2. V dropped 1 base and J dropped 1; count of bases not matched to a gene: 3. CDR3 length: 16 amino acids. Germline V gives CDR1 SGHTA, CDR2 FQGTGA. The CDR3 bases are TGTGCCAGCAGCTTAAACGGGAGGGCATCCTACAATGAGCAGTTCTTC. It is translated as CASSLNGRASYNEQFF. The full variable domain, with the rest looked up from reference TRBV7-3 and TRBJ2-1, is GAGVSQTPSNKVTEKGKYVELRCDPISGHTALYWYRQSLGQGPEFLIYFQGTGAADDSGLPNDRFFAVRPEGSVSTLKIQRTERGDSAVYLCASSLNGRASYNEQFFGPGTRLTVL.

In this sample, this clone turned up a few times. The DNA for the CDR3 is TGTGCCAGCAGCCCTGACAGGTACAATGAGCAGTTCTTC. Translated, it gives CASSPDRYNEQFF. V is TRBV7-3 and J is TRBJ2-1; a weak D match, TRBD1 (6 bases). The CDR3 is made up of 13 amino acids. Trimming cost V 5 bases and J 4 bases, with 9 bases left between them. Germline V gene data show CDR1 as SGHTA and CDR2 as FQGTGA. The whole variable domain, remainder taken from reference TRBV7-3 and TRBJ2-1, is GAGVSQTPSNKVTEKGKYVELRCDPISGHTALYWYRQSLGQGPEFLIYFQGTGAADDSGLPNDRFFAVRPEGSVSTLKIQRTERGDSAVYLCASSPDRYNEQFFGPGTRLTVL.

This chain connects TRBV5-1 to TRBJ2-6, with D unresolved. The CDR3 spans 15 residues. Per the germline V gene, CDR1 is SGHRS and CDR2 is YFSETQ. Trimming left V 2 bases short and J 4 bases short, with 10 bases between. The CDR3 DNA is TGCGCCAGCAGCTTTACAACTCTGGGGGCCAACGTCCTGACTTTC. Residues: CASSFTTLGANVLTF.

As for this clone: Other nucleotide sequences from this sample produce the same CDR3. The chain has TRBV6-1 and TRBJ2-1; no firm D call. This CDR3 contains 15 residues. Looked up from germline, CDR1 is MNHNS and CDR2 is SASEGT. Trimming cost V 2 bases and J 0 bases, with 8 bases left between them. The CDR3 DNA sequence: TGTGCCAGCAGTGAACTTTCCAGCTCCTACAATGAGCAGTTCTTC. This sequence encodes CASSELSSSYNEQFF.

The V and J genes are TRBV15 and TRBJ2-3; D gene unclear. V lost 0 bases and J lost 2, with 9 bases in between. Germline CDR1 is LNHNV and CDR2 is YYDKDF (reference sequence). CDR3 size: 15 residues. This CDR3 is CATSREGRLTDTQYF. The CDR3 DNA is TGTGCCACCAGCAGAGAGGGAAGACTCACAGATACGCAGTATTTT.

This chain uses TRBV4-1 with TRBJ1-5; 8 bases are shared with TRBD1. The CDR3 is made up of 17 amino acids. CDR1 MGHRA and CDR2 YSYEKL come from the germline V gene. V lost 1 base to trimming and J lost 7 bases; unmatched junction nucleotides: 12. The CDR3, as DNA: TGCGCCAGCAGCCAAGGTCCCGGACAGGGCTTTAGACAGCCCCAGCATTTT. As protein: CASSQGPGQGFRQPQHF.

The table lists this clone with a count of one. The V call is TRBV11-2, the J call TRBJ2-3; possible D gene TRBD2, 5 bases. Per germline, CDR1 SGHAT and CDR2 FQNNGV. The length of the CDR3 is 14 residues. Trimming left V 3 bases short and J 2 bases short, with 9 bases between. The CDR3 nucleotides are TGTGCCAGCAGCTTCGGACTCACCACAGATACGCAGTATTTT. It encodes CASSFGLTTDTQYF.

The chain uses TRBV4-2 and TRBJ2-5, with TRBD1 matching 8 bases. The CDR3 loop spans 14 amino acids. CDR1 LGHNA and CDR2 YNFKEQ come from the germline V gene. J lost 0 bases, V lost 5 bases, and 2 bases had no gene match. CDR3 DNA: TGTGCCAGCAGCGAACAGGGGGACCAAGAGACCCAGTACTTC. Protein sequence: CASSEQGDQETQYF.

The chain recombines TRBV6-4 with TRBJ2-1, with 7 bases identical to TRBD2. The germline V gene encodes CDR1 MRHNA and CDR2 SNTAGT. The CDR3 sequence is 14 residues long. After removal of 1 base from V and 7 bases from J, the junction contained 4 bases not matched to a gene. CDR3 loop: CASSDWGGRNEQFF. DNA of the CDR3: TGTGCCAGCAGTGACTGGGGCGGGAGAAATGAGCAGTTCTTC.

This rearrangement joins TRBV6-9 to TRBJ2-7; 10 nucleotides match TRBD1. Trimming at V came to 6 bases and at J to 6 bases, leaving 8 bases not matched to a gene. This CDR3 region has 14 residues. Looked up from germline, CDR1 is MNHGY and CDR2 is SVAAGI. CDR3 in amino acids: CASSGSRTGGEQYF. The CDR3 bases are TGTGCCAGCAGCGGGAGTCGGACAGGGGGCGAGCAGTACTTC.

The CDR3 sequence is CATSREPTRTDTQYF. For the CDR3, the DNA is TGTGCCACCAGCAGAGAACCGACCCGCACAGATACGCAGTATTTT. This chain uses TRBV15 with TRBJ2-3; D unclear. This CDR3 has 15 amino acids. The germline CDR1 and CDR2 sequences are LNHNV and YYDKDF (reference sequence). Trimming stripped 0 bases from V and 1 base from J, with 8 bases between.

The chain links TRBV28 to TRBJ2-6; a weak D match, TRBD1 (6 bases). The CDR3 loop spans 14 amino acids. V lost 5 bases and J 3 bases, leaving 8 bases between the germline ends. Germline V gene lookup returns CDR1 MDHEN and CDR2 SYDVKM. CDR3 in amino acids: CASSTGFGANVLTF. In nucleotides, the CDR3 is TGTGCCAGCAGTACAGGGTTTGGGGCCAACGTCCTGACTTTC.

In nucleotides, the CDR3 is TGTGCCAGCAGCCATACTACCCCTATAGCGGGAGGCGAGCAGTACTTC. It encodes CASSHTTPIAGGEQYF. This chain uses TRBV7-2 with TRBJ2-7, with TRBD2 matching over 10 bases. This CDR3 region has 16 residues. V lost 5 bases, J lost 6 bases, and 13 bases stayed unmatched. CDR1 is SGHTA, CDR2 FQGNSA, per germline.

The chain has TRBV28 and TRBJ1-1; no definite D call. CDR3 length equals 14 residues. CDR1 is MDHEN and CDR2 is SYDVKM in the germline V gene. Trimming left V 4 bases short and J 3 bases short, with 12 bases between. CDR3 in amino acids: CASSSIMRDTEAFF. CDR3 nucleotides: TGTGCCAGCAGTTCCATAATGAGGGACACTGAAGCTTTCTTT.

The V call is TRBV28, the J call TRBJ2-2, with TRBD1 matching 7 bases. CDR3 length equals 14 residues. Germline CDR1 and CDR2: MDHEN and SYDVKM. J gave up 0 bases and V 6 bases, and 1 base lay outside the gene matches. CDR3 nucleotides: TGTGCCAGCAGAGGGACAGCGAACACCGGGGAGCTGTTTTTT. Protein product: CASRGTANTGELFF.

V and J are TRBV19 and TRBJ2-1; tentative D call: TRBD2 (6 bases). This CDR3 region has 16 residues. Trimming cost V 3 bases and J 9 bases, with 21 bases left between them. Germline assignment: CDR1 LNHDA and CDR2 SQIVND (reference sequence). The CDR3 spells CASSIRWAGGTGEQFF. CDR3 sequence (DNA): TGTGCCAGTAGTATCCGGTGGGCAGGCGGGACGGGTGAGCAGTTCTTC.

The chain joins TRBV10-1 to TRBJ1-3; D is ambiguous. The V end lost 5 bases, the J end lost 0 bases, and 8 bases lay between the germline ends. This CDR3 is 14 amino acids long. In germline, CDR1 is WNHNN, CDR2 SYGVQD (reference sequence). The CDR3 sequence is CASSILASGNTIYF. The CDR3 DNA is TGCGCCAGCAGTATTCTAGCCTCTGGAAACACCATATATTTT.

V usage is TRBV10-2 and J usage is TRBJ1-2, with a weak D call TRBD1 (5 bases). Per germline, CDR1 WSHSY and CDR2 SAAADI. The CDR3 extends over 13 amino acids. V was trimmed by 2 bases and J by 2 bases, leaving 6 bases between them. The CDR3 DNA is TGCGCCAGCAGTGAGGGGGCCAACTATGGCTACACCTTC. Translating gives CASSEGANYGYTF.